There are many counts of the clone carrying this T cell receptor (beta chain). Germline V gives CDR1 WSHSY, CDR2 SAAADI. The CDR3 sequence is 15 residues long. V gave up 3 bases and J gave up 0 bases, with 12 bases separating them. This entry belongs to a study of Graves' ophthalmopathy and Graves' hyperthyroidism. Background on the study: Stable hyperthyroid donors showed no ophthalmopathy during 18 months follow-up.

The sequenced template was RNA, covering the TCR beta CDR3 region. First-round RT-PCR used HTBI primers; second-round multiplex PCR followed. From the multiplex PCR reads, TCRdb called clonotypes with MiXCR, one entry per CDR3 protein. The repertoire includes around 1.1 million distinct CDR3 sequences, less than 45% of them detected once, and over 8.5% sits in the top ten. Sequenced sample: peripheral blood or thyroid tissue (not recorded which). This chain joins TRBV10-2 and TRBJ2-7; perhaps TRBD2 as D (5 bases). This sequence was found in an adult man with Graves' hyperthyroidism. The CDR3 here is CASSEPGGTSYEQYF. In DNA form, the CDR3 reads TGCGCCAGCAGTGAACCCGGAGGAACCTCCTACGAGCAGTACTTC.